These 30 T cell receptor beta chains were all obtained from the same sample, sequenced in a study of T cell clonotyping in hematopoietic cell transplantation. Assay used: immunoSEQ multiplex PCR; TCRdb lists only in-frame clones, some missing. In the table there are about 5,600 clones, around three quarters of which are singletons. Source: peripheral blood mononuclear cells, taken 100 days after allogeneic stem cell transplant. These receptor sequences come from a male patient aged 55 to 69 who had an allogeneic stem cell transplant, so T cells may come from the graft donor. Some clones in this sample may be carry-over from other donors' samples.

CDR3 sequence (DNA): TGTGCCAGTACCCCGATACAGGGTTTCGGCTATGGCTACACCTTC. This encodes CASTPIQGFGYGYTF. The rearrangement links TRBV19 to TRBJ1-2; a possible D gene is TRBD1 (6 bases). The V end was cut by 7 bases, the J end by 4 bases, with 19 bases between. The CDR3 totals 15 residues. The germline V gene has CDR1 LNHDA and CDR2 SQIVND (reference sequence).

In DNA, the CDR3 is TGTGCCATCAGTGAAGCCACCGGGGAGCTGTTTTTT. Encoded protein: CAISEATGELFF. The V call is TRBV10-3, the J call TRBJ2-2; D uncertain. Trimming left V 3 bases short and J 4 bases short, with 3 bases between. The CDR3 is made up of 12 amino acids. Germline-derived CDR1 and CDR2 are ENHRY and SYGVKD.

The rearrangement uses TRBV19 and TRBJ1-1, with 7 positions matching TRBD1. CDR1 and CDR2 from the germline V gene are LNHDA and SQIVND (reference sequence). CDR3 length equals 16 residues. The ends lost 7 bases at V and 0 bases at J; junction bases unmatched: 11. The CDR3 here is CASIPAPGGMNTEAFF. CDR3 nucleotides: TGTGCCAGTATTCCCGCCCCAGGGGGAATGAACACTGAAGCTTTCTTT. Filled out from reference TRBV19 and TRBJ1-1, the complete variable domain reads DGGITQSPKYLFRKEGQNVTLSCEQNLNHDAMYWYRQDPGQGLRLIYYSQIVNDFQKGDIAEGYSVSREKKESFPLTVTSAQKNPTAFYLCASIPAPGGMNTEAFFGQGTRLTVV.

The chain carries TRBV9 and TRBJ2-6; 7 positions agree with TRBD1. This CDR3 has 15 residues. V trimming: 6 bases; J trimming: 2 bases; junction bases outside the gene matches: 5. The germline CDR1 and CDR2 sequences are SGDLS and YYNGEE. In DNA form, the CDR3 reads TGTGCCAGCAACCTAGACAGGGCTGGGGCCAACGTCCTGACTTTC. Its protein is CASNLDRAGANVLTF.

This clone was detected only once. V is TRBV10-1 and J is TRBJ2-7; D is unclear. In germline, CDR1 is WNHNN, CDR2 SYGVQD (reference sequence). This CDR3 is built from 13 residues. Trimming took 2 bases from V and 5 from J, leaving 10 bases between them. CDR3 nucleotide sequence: TGCGCCAGCAGTGAGCGGAGAAACGACGAGCAGTACTTC. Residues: CASSERRNDEQYF.

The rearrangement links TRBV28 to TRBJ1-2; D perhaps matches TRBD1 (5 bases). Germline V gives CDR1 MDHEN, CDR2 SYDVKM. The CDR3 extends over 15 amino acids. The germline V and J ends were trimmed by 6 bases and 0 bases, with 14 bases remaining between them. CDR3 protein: CASSPRGIANYGYTF. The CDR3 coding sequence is TGTGCCAGCAGCCCACGGGGGATTGCTAACTATGGCTACACCTTC.

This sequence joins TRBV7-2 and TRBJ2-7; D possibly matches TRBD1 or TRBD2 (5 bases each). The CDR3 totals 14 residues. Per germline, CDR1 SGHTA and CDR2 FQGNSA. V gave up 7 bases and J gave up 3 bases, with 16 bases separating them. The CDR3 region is CASTPGADYYEQYF. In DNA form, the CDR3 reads TGTGCCAGCACACCCGGGGCAGACTACTACGAGCAGTACTTC. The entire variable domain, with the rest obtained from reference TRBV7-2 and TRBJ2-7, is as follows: GAGVSQSPSNKVTEKGKDVELRCDPISGHTALYWYRQSLGQGLEFLIYFQGNSAPDKSGLPSDRFSAERTGGSVSTLTIQRTQQEDSAVYLCASTPGADYYEQYFGPGTRLTVT.

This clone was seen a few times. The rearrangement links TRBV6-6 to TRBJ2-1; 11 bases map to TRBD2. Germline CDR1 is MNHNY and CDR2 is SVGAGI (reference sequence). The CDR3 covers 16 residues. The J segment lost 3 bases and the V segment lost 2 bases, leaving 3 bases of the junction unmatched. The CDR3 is CASSYGGLAGYNEQFF. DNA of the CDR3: TGTGCCAGCAGTTACGGCGGACTAGCGGGCTACAATGAGCAGTTCTTC.

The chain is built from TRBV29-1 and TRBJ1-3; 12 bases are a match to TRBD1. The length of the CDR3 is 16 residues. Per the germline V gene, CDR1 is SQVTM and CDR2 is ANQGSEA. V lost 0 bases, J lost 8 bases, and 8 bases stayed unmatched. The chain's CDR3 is CSVEDLGDRGLDTIYF. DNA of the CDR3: TGCAGCGTTGAAGATCTTGGGGACAGGGGGCTCGACACCATATATTTT.

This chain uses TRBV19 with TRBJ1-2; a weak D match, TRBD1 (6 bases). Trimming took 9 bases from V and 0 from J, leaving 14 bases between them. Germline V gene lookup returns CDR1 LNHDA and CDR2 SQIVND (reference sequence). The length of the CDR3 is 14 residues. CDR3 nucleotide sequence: TGTGCCAGCAGCGGACAGCGAGCTAACTATGGCTACACCTTC. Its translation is CASSGQRANYGYTF.

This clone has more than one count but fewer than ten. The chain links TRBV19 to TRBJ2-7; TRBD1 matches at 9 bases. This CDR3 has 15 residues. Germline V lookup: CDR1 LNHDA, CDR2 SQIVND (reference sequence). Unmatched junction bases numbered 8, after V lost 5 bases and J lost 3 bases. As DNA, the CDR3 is TGTGCCAGTAGTCCAATCCCGGGACAGGGCTACGAGCAGTACTTC. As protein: CASSPIPGQGYEQYF.

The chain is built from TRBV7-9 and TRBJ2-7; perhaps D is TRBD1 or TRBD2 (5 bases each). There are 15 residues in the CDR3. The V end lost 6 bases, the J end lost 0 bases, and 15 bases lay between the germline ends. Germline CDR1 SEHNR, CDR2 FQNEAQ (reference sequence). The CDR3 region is CASSRVGPNSYEQYF. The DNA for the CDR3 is TGTGCCAGCAGTCGGGTGGGACCGAACTCCTACGAGCAGTACTTC.

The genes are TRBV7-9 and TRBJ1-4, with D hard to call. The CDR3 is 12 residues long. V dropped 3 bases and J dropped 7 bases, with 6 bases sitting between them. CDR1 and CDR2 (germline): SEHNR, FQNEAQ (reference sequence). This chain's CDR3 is CASSLEPEKLFF. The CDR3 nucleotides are TGTGCCAGCAGCTTGGAACCTGAAAAACTGTTTTTT.

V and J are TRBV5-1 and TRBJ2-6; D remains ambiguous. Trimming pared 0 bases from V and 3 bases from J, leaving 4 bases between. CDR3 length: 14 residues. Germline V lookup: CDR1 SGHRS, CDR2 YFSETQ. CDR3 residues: CASSLEGGANVLTF. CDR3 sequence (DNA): TGCGCCAGCAGCTTGGAGGGTGGGGCCAACGTCCTGACTTTC.

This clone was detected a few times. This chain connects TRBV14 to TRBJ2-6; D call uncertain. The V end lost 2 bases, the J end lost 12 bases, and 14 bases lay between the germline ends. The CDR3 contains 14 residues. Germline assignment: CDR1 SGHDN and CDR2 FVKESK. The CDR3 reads CASSQLTNLGVLTF. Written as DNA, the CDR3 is TGTGCCAGCAGCCAACTAACCAACCTCGGCGTCCTGACTTTC.

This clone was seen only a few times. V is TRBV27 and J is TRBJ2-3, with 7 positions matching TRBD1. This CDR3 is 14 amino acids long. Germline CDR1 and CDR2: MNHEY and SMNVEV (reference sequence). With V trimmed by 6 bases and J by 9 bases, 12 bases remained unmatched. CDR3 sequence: CASRARQGFLTQYF. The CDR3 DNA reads TGTGCCAGCAGAGCGCGACAGGGTTTCCTAACGCAGTATTTT.

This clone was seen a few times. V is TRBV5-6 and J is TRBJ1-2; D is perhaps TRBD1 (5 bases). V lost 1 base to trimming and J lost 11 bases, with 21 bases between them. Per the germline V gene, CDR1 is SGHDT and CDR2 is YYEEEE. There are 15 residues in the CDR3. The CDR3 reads CASSLSGGRGPGYTF. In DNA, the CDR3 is TGTGCCAGCAGCTTGTCCGGGGGTAGGGGCCCTGGGTACACCTTC.

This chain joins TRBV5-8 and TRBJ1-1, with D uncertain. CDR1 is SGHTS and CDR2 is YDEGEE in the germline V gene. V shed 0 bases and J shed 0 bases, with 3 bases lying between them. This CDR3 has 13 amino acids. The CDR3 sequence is CASSLVMNTEAFF. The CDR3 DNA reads TGTGCCAGCAGCTTGGTGATGAACACTGAAGCTTTCTTT.

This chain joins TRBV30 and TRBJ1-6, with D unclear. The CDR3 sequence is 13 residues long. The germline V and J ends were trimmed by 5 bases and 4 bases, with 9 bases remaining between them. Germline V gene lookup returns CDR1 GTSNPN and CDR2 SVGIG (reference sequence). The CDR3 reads CAWAAIYNSPLHF. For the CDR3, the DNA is TGTGCCTGGGCAGCTATATATAATTCACCCCTCCACTTT.

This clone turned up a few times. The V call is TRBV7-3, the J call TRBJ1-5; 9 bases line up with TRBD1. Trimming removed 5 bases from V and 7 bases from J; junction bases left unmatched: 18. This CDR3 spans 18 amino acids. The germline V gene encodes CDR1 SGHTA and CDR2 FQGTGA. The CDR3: CASSPPGDRVPSIQPQHF. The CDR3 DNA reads TGTGCCAGCAGCCCCCCGGGGGACAGGGTACCTTCTATCCAGCCCCAGCATTTT.

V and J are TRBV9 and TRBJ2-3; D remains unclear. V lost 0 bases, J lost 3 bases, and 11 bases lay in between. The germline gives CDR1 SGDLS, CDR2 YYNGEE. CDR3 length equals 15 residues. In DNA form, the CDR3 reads TGTGCCAGCAGCGTAGTGGGTGTGGGGACAGATACGCAGTATTTT. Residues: CASSVVGVGTDTQYF.

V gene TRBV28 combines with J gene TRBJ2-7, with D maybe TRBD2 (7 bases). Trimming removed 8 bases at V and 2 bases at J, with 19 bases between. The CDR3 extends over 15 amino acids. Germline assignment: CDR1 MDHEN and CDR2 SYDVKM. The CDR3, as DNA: TGTGCCAGCCGGGGGGTCGGGGAGGGGGCCTACGAGCAGTACTTC. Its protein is CASRGVGEGAYEQYF.

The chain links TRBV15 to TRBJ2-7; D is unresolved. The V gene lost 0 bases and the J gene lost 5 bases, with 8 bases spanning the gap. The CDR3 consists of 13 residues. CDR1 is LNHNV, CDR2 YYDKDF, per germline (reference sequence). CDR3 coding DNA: TGTGCCACCAGCAGAGAAATGGCCCACGAGCAGTACTTC. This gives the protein CATSREMAHEQYF.

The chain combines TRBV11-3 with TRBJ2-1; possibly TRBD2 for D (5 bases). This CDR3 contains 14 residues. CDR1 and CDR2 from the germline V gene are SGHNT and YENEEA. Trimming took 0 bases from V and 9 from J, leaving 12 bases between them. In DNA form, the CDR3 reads TGTGCCAGCAGCTTAGATGCCGTGGGGAGTGAGCAGTTCTTC. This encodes CASSLDAVGSEQFF.

The CDR3 spells CASSLNLGNTIYF. The CDR3 DNA sequence: TGTGCCAGCAGTTTAAATCTTGGAAACACCATATATTTT. V and J are TRBV27 and TRBJ1-3; D uncertain. The CDR3 is made up of 13 amino acids. Germline V CDR1 and CDR2: MNHEY, SMNVEV (reference sequence). Trimming removed 2 bases from V and 3 bases from J, with 5 bases in between.

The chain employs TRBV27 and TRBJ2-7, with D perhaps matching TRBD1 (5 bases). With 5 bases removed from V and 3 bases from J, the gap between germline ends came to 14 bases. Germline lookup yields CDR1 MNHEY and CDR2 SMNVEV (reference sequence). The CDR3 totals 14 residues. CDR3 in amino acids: CASSEIGQGYEQYF. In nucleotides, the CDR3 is TGTGCCAGCAGTGAGATAGGACAAGGCTACGAGCAGTACTTC.

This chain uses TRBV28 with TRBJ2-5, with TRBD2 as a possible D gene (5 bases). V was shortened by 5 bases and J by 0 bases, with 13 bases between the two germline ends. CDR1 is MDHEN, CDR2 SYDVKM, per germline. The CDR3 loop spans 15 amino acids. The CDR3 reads CASSPPEGDQETQYF. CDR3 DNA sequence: TGTGCCAGCAGTCCGCCAGAGGGCGACCAAGAGACCCAGTACTTC.

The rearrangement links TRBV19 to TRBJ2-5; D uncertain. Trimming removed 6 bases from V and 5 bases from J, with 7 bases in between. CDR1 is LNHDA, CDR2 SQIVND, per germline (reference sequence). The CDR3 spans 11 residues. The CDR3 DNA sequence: TGTGCCAGTAGGATCGGTGAGACCCAGTACTTC. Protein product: CASRIGETQYF.

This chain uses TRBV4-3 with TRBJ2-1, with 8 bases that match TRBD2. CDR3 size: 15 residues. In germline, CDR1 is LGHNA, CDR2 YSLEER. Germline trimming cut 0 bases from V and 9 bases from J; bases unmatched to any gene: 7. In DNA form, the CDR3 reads TGCGCCAGCAGCCAAGATATGGCTAGCGGGTTTGAGCAGTTCTTC. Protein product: CASSQDMASGFEQFF.

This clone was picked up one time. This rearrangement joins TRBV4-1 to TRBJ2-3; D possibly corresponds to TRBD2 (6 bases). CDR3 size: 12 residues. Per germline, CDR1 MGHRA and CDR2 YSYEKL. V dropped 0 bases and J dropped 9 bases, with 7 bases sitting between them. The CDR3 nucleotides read TGCGCCAGCAGCCAAGATGGGGGGACGCAGTATTTT. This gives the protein CASSQDGGTQYF.